This T cell receptor beta chain was sequenced during a study of neurological immune-mediated disorders. Study results and caveats: No expanded-clone CDR3 amino acid sequence recurred across subjects, suggesting private TCR-beta repertoires. It was HTLV-1-associated myelopathy that showed the most TCR clonal expansion, while multiple sclerosis showed the least, falling below healthy controls.

This clonotype appeared many times. Its antigen is not known. From 2 million PBMCs stored at -80 C, the unsorted libraries were generated. The cDNA came from 5'RACE, which used 10-nucleotide random UMIs. Each CDR3 protein gets one entry after TCRdb re-called the 5' RACE reads with MiXCR. The sample shows tens of thousands of distinct CDR3 sequences, about an eighth of them seen only once. The CDR3 runs to 17 residues. Germline-derived CDR1 and CDR2 are LGHNA and YSLEER. V was clipped by 2 bases and J by 4 bases; unmatched bases: 9. The chain links TRBV4-3 to TRBJ2-1; 9 nucleotides match TRBD2. The sample comprised PBMCs. This TCR was sampled from a woman in her sixties with HTLV-1-associated myelopathy (HAM/TSP). The CDR3 loop is CASSQTILAGRYNEQFF. In DNA form, the CDR3 reads TGCGCCAGCAGCCAAACAATTCTAGCGGGGAGATACAATGAGCAGTTCTTC.